These 25 T cell receptor beta chains were all obtained from the same sample, sequenced in a study of shared clonotypes between healthy human individuals (TCRdb year 2020). Library creation used the immunoSEQ multiplex PCR assay. TCRdb retrieved this table from immuneACCESS and kept in-frame rearrangements only. Not all clones are present; in checked studies, unresolved V genes account for under half, and no reason is known for the remainder. For this sample there are hundreds of thousands of clones; less than 80% appear just once. Together, the top ten hold more than 1.5% of the sample. Sequenced input: memory CD4+ T cells sorted from blood. What the cell subset or site label conveys for this sample: CD45RA-negative fraction. The receptors originated from a woman under 40 in good health.

The CDR3 sequence: CASSLAWRSIHPGELFF. The CDR3 nucleotides read TGCGCCAGCAGTCTGGCTTGGAGGAGTATACATCCCGGGGAGCTGTTTTTT. The chain is built from TRBV23-1 and TRBJ2-2, with a tentative D call TRBD2 (5 bases). TRBV23-1 is recorded as an ORF, its role being uncertain. V lost 4 bases to trimming and J lost 6 bases, with 21 bases between them. The CDR3 is made up of 17 amino acids.

On this clone: Other DNA variants within this sample encode the same CDR3. This chain connects TRBV19 to TRBJ1-1, with a tentative D call TRBD1 (6 bases). The CDR3 sequence is 13 residues long. Deletions cut 5 bases from V and 2 bases from J, with 9 bases between. CDR1 is LNHDA and CDR2 is SQIVND in the germline V gene (reference sequence). The chain's CDR3 is CASSSQGNTEAFF. The DNA for the CDR3 is TGTGCCAGTAGTTCACAGGGTAACACTGAAGCTTTCTTT.

The rearrangement joins TRBV11-2 to TRBJ2-7, with TRBD1 matching 7 bases. Germline CDR1 and CDR2: SGHAT and FQNNGV. The CDR3 totals 15 residues. Trimming at V came to 3 bases and at J to 9 bases, leaving 14 bases not matched to a gene. CDR3 DNA sequence: TGTGCCAGCAGCTTCGAACTATTTACAGGGGCGGTGCAGTACTTC. This translates into CASSFELFTGAVQYF. The full variable domain, with the rest looked up from reference TRBV11-2 and TRBJ2-7, is EAGVAQSPRYKIIEKRQSVAFWCNPISGHATLYWYQQILGQGPKLLIQFQNNGVVDDSQLPKDRFSAERLKGVDSTLKIQPAKLEDSAVYLCASSFELFTGAVQYFGPGTRLTVT.

In regard to this clone: At one end the junction does not follow the germline gene, possibly because of a read error. V is TRBV5-4 and J is TRBJ1-1; TRBD1 might be the D (6 bases). Germline V gene sequence: CDR1 SGHNT, CDR2 YYREEE (reference sequence). The CDR3 totals 13 residues. The CDR3 region has the DNA TGTGCCAGCAGCTTGCAGGGGAACCCTGAAGCTTTCTTT. Translating gives CASSLQGNPEAFF.

This chain uses TRBV25-1 with TRBJ1-2; D ambiguous. The CDR3 loop spans 14 amino acids. The ends were cut back, 3 bases at V and 3 bases at J, with 11 bases in the middle. The germline V gene has CDR1 MGHDK and CDR2 SYGVNS. CDR3 loop: CASSDRSTYYGYTF. The CDR3 bases are TGTGCCAGCAGTGACCGCAGCACCTACTATGGCTACACCTTC.

J is TRBJ2-2 and V is TRBV5-1; D is uncertain. CDR3 size: 15 residues. CDR1 is SGHRS and CDR2 is YFSETQ in the germline V gene. Trimming removed 7 bases from V and 3 bases from J, with 16 bases in between. CDR3 sequence reads: CASRPDTSDTGELFF. CDR3 nucleotide sequence: TGCGCCAGCCGGCCAGACACTTCGGACACCGGGGAGCTGTTTTTT.

The J gene is TRBJ1-1, the V gene TRBV10-3; 8 positions match TRBD1. V lost 0 bases, J lost 0 bases, and 9 bases stayed unmatched. This CDR3 is 18 amino acids long. The germline CDR1 and CDR2 sequences are ENHRY and SYGVKD. CDR3 region: CAISESGGRQGLNTEAFF. CDR3 DNA sequence: TGTGCCATCAGTGAGTCCGGGGGACGACAGGGGTTGAACACTGAAGCTTTCTTT.

The chain employs TRBV12-5 and TRBJ2-7, with TRBD2 matching over 8 bases. Germline V CDR1 and CDR2: LGHNT, FRNRAP. This CDR3 contains 12 residues. In DNA form, the CDR3 reads TGTGGCAGCGGGAGACGGCCTGACGAGCAGTACTTC. As protein: CGSGRRPDEQYF.

This chain connects TRBV5-4 to TRBJ2-3, with TRBD2 matching over 12 bases. Trimming at V came to 2 bases and at J to 6 bases, leaving 10 bases not matched to a gene. There are 17 residues in the CDR3. CDR1 and CDR2 (germline): SGHNT, YYREEE (reference sequence). The CDR3 reads CASSFRLAGVSADTQYF. The CDR3 nucleotides are TGTGCCAGCAGCTTTCGACTAGCGGGAGTCAGCGCGGATACGCAGTATTTT.

The chain joins TRBV7-2 to TRBJ1-5; no reliable D call. The germline V and J ends were trimmed by 3 bases and 5 bases, with 11 bases remaining between them. Germline V CDR1 and CDR2: SGHTA, FQGNSA. This CDR3 contains 14 residues. CDR3: CASSLWGTDQPQHF. DNA for the CDR3: TGTGCCAGCAGCTTGTGGGGTACAGATCAGCCCCAGCATTTT.

This clone was observed a handful of times. The V call is TRBV27, the J call TRBJ2-7, with TRBD1 identical over 7 bases. Germline-derived CDR1 and CDR2 are MNHEY and SMNVEV (reference sequence). The CDR3 runs to 13 residues. Germline trimming cut 3 bases from V and 12 bases from J; bases unmatched to any gene: 11. The CDR3 sequence: CASSLEKQGPLYF. The CDR3 nucleotides are TGTGCCAGCAGTTTGGAAAAACAGGGGCCCCTGTACTTC.

In the case of this clone: A far larger clone is only one base removed, so a read error is likely. The rearrangement uses TRBV5-1 and TRBJ2-5; possibly TRBD1 for D (5 bases). The DNA end lines up better with TRBJ2-7; the J call may be wrong. Germline assignment: CDR1 SGHRS and CDR2 YFSETQ. The CDR3 extends over 11 amino acids. In DNA form, the CDR3 reads TGCACCAGCAGGGATAACTACGAGCAGTACTTC. Translated, it gives CTSRDNYEQYF.

The rearrangement uses TRBV29-1 and TRBJ2-3; TRBD1 might be the D (6 bases). The CDR3 has 13 amino acids. Looked up from germline, CDR1 is SQVTM and CDR2 is ANQGSEA. The germline V and J ends were trimmed by 4 bases and 4 bases, with 12 bases remaining between them. The CDR3 spells CSVGTGISDTQYF. In DNA, the CDR3 is TGCAGCGTTGGTACAGGGATTTCAGATACGCAGTATTTT.

Remarks on this clone: This specimen includes other DNA sequences encoding the same CDR3. The rearrangement joins TRBV28 to TRBJ2-7; no clear D. The ends were cut back, 1 base at V and 0 bases at J, with 7 bases in the middle. The germline V gene encodes CDR1 MDHEN and CDR2 SYDVKM. The CDR3 loop spans 14 amino acids. DNA of the CDR3: TGTGCCAGCAGTTTATTGGGCTTCTCCTACGAGCAGTACTTC. Its protein is CASSLLGFSYEQYF. Full variable domain (rest looked up from reference TRBV28 and TRBJ2-7): DVKVTQSSRYLVKRTGEKVFLECVQDMDHENMFWYRQDPGLGLRLIYFSYDVKMKEKGDIPEGYSVSREKKERFSLILESASTNQTSMYLCASSLLGFSYEQYFGPGTRLTVT.

This chain connects TRBV27 to TRBJ2-3; D is unclear. V was shortened by 4 bases and J by 4 bases, with 9 bases between the two germline ends. The CDR3 sequence is 13 residues long. Germline CDR1 reads MNHEY; CDR2 reads SMNVEV (reference sequence). CDR3 in amino acids: CASSSKTADTQYF. The CDR3 DNA follows: TGTGCCAGCAGTTCCAAGACGGCAGATACGCAGTATTTT.

V is TRBV19 and J is TRBJ2-7; D possibly corresponds to TRBD2 (6 bases). The germline V and J ends were trimmed by 4 bases and 0 bases, with 19 bases remaining between them. The germline V gene has CDR1 LNHDA and CDR2 SQIVND (reference sequence). The CDR3 length is 17 residues. The CDR3 nucleotides read TGTGCCAGTAGTACCTTGCGAGCGCGGGGTGCCTCCTACGAGCAGTACTTC. Translation gives CASSTLRARGASYEQYF.

This chain connects TRBV30 to TRBJ1-5, with TRBD1 identical over 7 bases. The germline V gene has CDR1 GTSNPN and CDR2 SVGIG (reference sequence). The CDR3 spans 15 residues. V lost 0 bases to trimming and J lost 7 bases; unmatched junction nucleotides: 9. This CDR3 reads CAWSVRRGRSQPQHF. The CDR3 DNA reads as TGTGCCTGGAGTGTACGTAGGGGGCGGTCACAGCCCCAGCATTTT.

The chain has TRBV28 and TRBJ2-2; D is uncertain. CDR3 length equals 14 residues. Per the germline V gene, CDR1 is MDHEN and CDR2 is SYDVKM. The V end lost 8 bases, the J end lost 1 base, and 11 bases lay between the germline ends. CDR3 DNA sequence: TGTGCCAGCGGATCATTTGGGAACACCGGGGAGCTGTTTTTT. Translating gives CASGSFGNTGELFF.

The gene calls are TRBV15 and TRBJ2-7; perhaps TRBD2 as D (6 bases). With 2 bases removed from V and 2 bases from J, the gap between germline ends came to 16 bases. This CDR3 spans 16 amino acids. Germline assignment: CDR1 LNHNV and CDR2 YYDKDF (reference sequence). CDR3 DNA: TGTGCCACCAGCAGAAGAGTGGGACTCTTGCCCTACGAGCAGTACTTC. This sequence encodes CATSRRVGLLPYEQYF.

This clone has just one count. J is TRBJ2-7 and V is TRBV19; D remains ambiguous. Germline CDR1 and CDR2: LNHDA and SQIVND (reference sequence). The V end lost 6 bases, the J end lost 6 bases, and 9 bases lay between the germline ends. The CDR3 length is 11 residues. CDR3 sequence reads: CASSLWVEQYF. CDR3 in DNA: TGTGCCAGTAGCCTCTGGGTCGAGCAGTACTTC.

V and J are TRBV28 and TRBJ2-6; D not resolved. The length of the CDR3 is 21 residues. Germline loops: CDR1 MDHEN, CDR2 SYDVKM. V was shortened by 4 bases and J by 1 base, with 26 bases between the two germline ends. CDR3 residues: CASSSHTPRTSDPSGANVLTF. DNA for the CDR3: TGTGCCAGCAGTTCGCACACCCCTCGGACGTCGGATCCTTCTGGGGCCAACGTCCTGACTTTC.

In DNA, the CDR3 is TGTGCCACCAGCAGAGGGGGGTTTAGGGATCGAGAAAAACTGTTTTTT. Translated: CATSRGGFRDREKLFF. The chain links TRBV15 to TRBJ1-4, with a weak D call TRBD1 (5 bases). V dropped 1 base and J dropped 8 bases, with 17 bases sitting between them. CDR1 and CDR2 from the germline V gene are LNHNV and YYDKDF (reference sequence). This CDR3 has 16 amino acids.

The chain couples TRBV6-1 to TRBJ2-7; D unclear. Germline assignment: CDR1 MNHNS and CDR2 SASEGT. The V and J ends lost 10 bases and 2 bases respectively, with 18 bases between them. There are 14 residues in the CDR3. The CDR3 region is CATPRVEAPYEQYF. In nucleotides, the CDR3 is TGTGCCACCCCACGCGTTGAAGCTCCCTACGAGCAGTACTTC.

This clone was seen more than once but under ten times. This chain links TRBV7-2 with TRBJ2-7; 8 nucleotides agree with TRBD2. This CDR3 has 16 amino acids. J gave up 4 bases and V 3 bases, and 11 bases lay outside the gene matches. The germline CDR1 and CDR2 sequences are SGHTA and FQGNSA. The CDR3 coding sequence is TGTGCCAGCAGCTTCAGTCCTACGGGAGGGCGGTACGAGCAGTACTTC. Protein product: CASSFSPTGGRYEQYF.

This chain uses TRBV21-1 with TRBJ1-1; TRBD1 is taken as the D call from the table, unchecked against the DNA. TRBV21-1 is a pseudogene locus. The CDR3 extends over 16 amino acids. The CDR3 DNA reads TGTGCCAGCAGCAAAGGGCATGAGACATTGAGCACTGAAGCTTTCTTT. The encoded protein is CASSKGHETLSTEAFF.